A selection of T cell receptor beta chains follows, all from one sample in a study of Graves' ophthalmopathy and Graves' hyperthyroidism. TCRdb reprocessed the multiplex PCR reads with MiXCR, giving one entry per CDR3 protein. The table shows 300,000 to 500,000 distinct CDR3 sequences, with 15% occurring only once. The sample comprised peripheral blood. The receptors originated from a woman under 30 with stable Graves' hyperthyroidism. The CDR3 runs from the conserved cysteine through the conserved F or W. The D gene is left open where the match is weak. Expanded clones are given a class, and other clones once, few, many or no size at all.

NA,TRBV11-2,TRBJ1-1,many,CASSFMNTEAFF,TGTGCCAGCAGCTTCATGAACACTGAAGCTTTCTTT
NA,TRBV30,TRBJ2-7,once,CAWSLEVPMDEQYF,TGTGCCTGGAGCTTAGAGGTGCCCATGGACGAGCAGTACTTC
TRBD1,TRBV18,TRBJ2-7,NA,CASSGTGLPEQYF,TGTGCCAGCTCAGGGACAGGCCTTCCCGAGCAGTACTTC
NA,TRBV11-2,TRBJ2-2,many,CASSDGRDSKNTGELFF,TGTGCCAGCAGCGACGGCCGGGACTCAAAGAACACCGGGGAGCTGTTTTTT
NA,TRBV28,TRBJ2-5,NA,CASSSSRDSQETQYF,TGTGCCAGCAGCTCCAGCCGGGACTCCCAAGAGACCCAGTACTTC
NA,TRBV5-4,TRBJ2-2,NA,CASSLYPKGGTGELFF,TGTGCCAGCAGCTTGTATCCCAAAGGAGGCACCGGGGAGCTGTTTTTT
NA,TRBV10-3,TRBJ1-1,NA,CATSPGSGINAEAFF,TGTGCCACCTCCCCCGGGTCGGGGATCAACGCTGAAGCTTTCTTT
NA,TRBV12-3/TRBV12-4,TRBJ1-5,many,CASSLEGSSNQPQHF,TGTGCCAGCAGTTTAGAAGGGAGTAGCAATCAGCCCCAGCATTTT
NA,TRBV18,TRBJ1-1,few,CASSREGAVTEAFF,TGTGCCAGCTCACGGGAGGGTGCGGTCACTGAAGCTTTCTTT
NA,TRBV6-5,TRBJ1-2,many,CASSQLGTNYGYTF,TGTGCCAGCAGTCAACTCGGGACAAACTATGGCTACACCTTC
NA,TRBV11-3,TRBJ2-5,many,CASSLEGLTGRETQYF,TGTGCCAGCAGCTTAGAAGGGCTGACGGGGAGGGAGACCCAGTACTTC
TRBD1,TRBV9,TRBJ1-1,many,CASSPQQGARTEAFF,TGTGCCAGCAGCCCTCAACAGGGGGCGCGAACTGAAGCTTTCTTT
NA,TRBV19,TRBJ2-7,many,CASSIVGEWGEQYF,TGTGCCAGTAGTATTGTCGGGGAGTGGGGCGAGCAGTACTTC
NA,TRBV12-3/TRBV12-4,TRBJ1-2,many,CASTPQAMNGYTF,TGTGCCAGCACCCCCCAGGCGATGAATGGCTACACCTTC
NA,TRBV6-1,TRBJ1-1,many,CASSERRGAEAFF,TGTGCCAGCAGTGAGCGGCGTGGGGCTGAAGCTTTCTTT
NA,TRBV7-2,TRBJ1-1,NA,CASSFEQVPEAFF,TGTGCCAGCAGCTTTGAACAGGTTCCTGAAGCTTTCTTT
NA,TRBV29-1,TRBJ1-2,many,CSVEQGFYGYTF,TGCAGCGTTGAACAGGGTTTTTATGGCTACACCTTC
TRBD1,TRBV2,TRBJ1-1,many,CASSRDRGYKTFF,TGTGCCAGCAGCAGGGACAGGGGGTATAAAACTTTCTTT
NA,TRBV12-3/TRBV12-4,TRBJ2-2,many,CASSWDTGELFF,TGTGCCAGCAGTTGGGACACCGGGGAGCTGTTTTTT
NA,TRBV20-1,TRBJ2-5,few,CSARDGFRTRQETQYF,TGCAGTGCTAGAGATGGTTTTCGAACCCGACAAGAGACCCAGTACTTC
NA,TRBV19,TRBJ1-2,NA,CASSPGGAGANYGYTF,TGTGCCAGTAGTCCGGGCGGTGCCGGAGCTAACTATGGCTACACCTTC
NA,TRBV5-6,TRBJ1-1,few,CASSFLRGPNTEAFF,TGTGCCAGCAGCTTCCTGAGGGGCCCAAACACTGAAGCTTTCTTT
NA,TRBV5-1,TRBJ1-1,many,CASKVVVDTEAFF,TGCGCCAGCAAGGTGGTAGTGGACACTGAAGCTTTCTTT
TRBD1,TRBV19,TRBJ2-7,NA,CASSRSTGTGVIYEQYF,TGTGCCAGTAGTCGTTCTACCGGGACAGGGGTCATCTACGAGCAGTACTTC
TRBD2,TRBV12-3/TRBV12-4,TRBJ2-5,many,CASSPGLAVKETQYF,TGTGCCAGCAGTCCGGGACTAGCCGTTAAAGAGACCCAGTACTTC
TRBD2,TRBV13,TRBJ2-5,NA,CASSPPGGHQETQYF,TGTGCCAGCAGCCCACCGGGGGGGCATCAAGAGACCCAGTACTTC
TRBD1,TRBV19,TRBJ1-2,many,CASNFRGRRDGYTF,TGTGCCAGTAATTTCAGGGGGCGCAGGGATGGCTACACCTTC
NA,TRBV3-1,TRBJ1-1,NA,CASSQMGGFLNTEAFF,TGTGCCAGCAGCCAAATGGGGGGATTTTTGAACACTGAAGCTTTCTTT
NA,TRBV28,TRBJ1-2,NA,CASSANLGYTF,TGTGCCAGCAGCGCAAATTTAGGCTACACCTTC
TRBD1,TRBV7-2,TRBJ1-2,few,CASSLGGQPNYGYTF,TGTGCCAGCAGCTTAGGGGGACAGCCTAACTATGGCTACACCTTC
TRBD2,TRBV7-3,TRBJ2-3,few,CASRPGGAAATQYF,TGTGCCAGCAGGCCGGGGGGAGCGGCAGCTACGCAGTATTTT
NA,TRBV24-1,TRBJ1-2,many,CATSWGPNYGYTF,TGTGCCACCAGTTGGGGGCCGAACTATGGCTACACCTTC
TRBD1,TRBV3-1,TRBJ2-5,NA,CASSQGTGASGLETQYF,TGTGCCAGCAGCCAAGGTACAGGGGCCAGTGGTTTAGAGACCCAGTACTTC
NA,TRBV6-5,TRBJ1-5,NA,CASSYGSGAQHF,TGTGCCAGCAGCTATGGGTCCGGAGCCCAGCATTTT
NA,TRBV6-2/TRBV6-3,TRBJ2-2,many,CASSRGPNTGELFF,TGTGCCAGCAGCCGGGGTCCGAACACCGGGGAGCTGTTTTTT
NA,TRBV5-1,TRBJ1-3,many,CASSSGPSGNTIYF,TGCGCCAGCAGCTCCGGGCCCTCCGGAAACACCATATATTTT
NA,TRBV6-1,TRBJ2-5,NA,CASSLFGTTGTQYF,TGTGCCAGCAGTCTATTTGGGACCACAGGGACCCAGTACTTC
NA,TRBV12-3/TRBV12-4,TRBJ2-2,many,CASSLPWGHKTNTGELFF,TGTGCCAGCAGTTTACCCTGGGGCCATAAGACGAACACCGGGGAGCTGTTTTTT
TRBD1,TRBV27,TRBJ1-1,many,CASKRTGGYTEAFF,TGTGCCAGCAAACGGACAGGGGGCTATACTGAAGCTTTCTTT
NA,TRBV7-9,TRBJ1-1,many,CASSLEQSLEAFF,TGTGCCAGCAGCTTAGAACAGTCCCTTGAAGCTTTCTTT
NA,TRBV6-2/TRBV6-3,TRBJ1-6,many,CASKDGREYSPLHF,TGTGCCAGCAAGGACGGCAGGGAATATTCACCCCTCCACTTT
TRBD1,TRBV5-1,TRBJ1-6,few,CASSNRQGSSYNSPLHF,TGCGCCAGCAGCAACCGACAGGGTAGCTCCTATAATTCACCCCTCCACTTT
NA,TRBV5-1,TRBJ2-7,many,CASKPESSYEQYF,TGCGCCAGCAAACCCGAGAGCTCCTACGAGCAGTACTTC
TRBD1,TRBV5-1,TRBJ1-1,NA,CASSEGQGGTEAFF,TGCGCCAGCAGCGAGGGACAGGGCGGCACTGAAGCTTTCTTT
NA,TRBV20-1,TRBJ1-1,many,CSASSGSNTEAFF,TGCAGTGCTAGTTCCGGTTCCAACACTGAAGCTTTCTTT
NA,TRBV12-3/TRBV12-4,TRBJ2-5,many,CASSRDLETQYF,TGTGCCAGCAGTAGGGACTTAGAGACCCAGTACTTC
NA,TRBV20-1,TRBJ2-6,many,CSAVADRFTGANVLTF,TGCAGTGCTGTAGCTGACCGGTTCACCGGGGCCAACGTCCTGACTTTC
TRBD1,TRBV7-9,TRBJ2-5,NA,CASSDSGTEETQYF,TGTGCCAGCAGCGATTCCGGGACAGAAGAGACCCAGTACTTC
NA,TRBV19,TRBJ2-2,many,CATTRGVTGELFF,TGTGCCACAACTAGAGGGGTGACCGGGGAGCTGTTTTTT